Listed below are T cell receptor beta chains from one sample, sequenced in a study of response to subunit inactivated influenza vaccine. MiXCR, run by TCRdb on the RT-PCR reads, gives a single entry per CDR3 protein. The sample has roughly 650,000 distinct CDR3 sequences; 12% to 15% are singletons. The sequenced sample was PBMCs from blood, obtained less than 15 days before vaccination. These receptors came from a man in his fifties or sixties who received an inactivated influenza vaccine. Each CDR3 is given with its conserved first and last residue. Each record gives: clone size, J gene, D gene, V gene, CDR3 protein, CDR3 DNA. D genes are given only for firm matches. Rows give clone size only sometimes, using once, few, many, or a class for an expanded clone.

clone_size: NA
j_call: TRBJ2-5
d_call: NA
v_call: TRBV11-2
cdr3_aa: CASSSGAGAGETQYF
cdr3_nt: TGTGCCAGCAGCTCGGGTGCGGGGGCGGGAGAGACCCAGTACTTC

clone_size: few
j_call: TRBJ2-7
d_call: NA
v_call: TRBV20-1
cdr3_aa: CSAMGYSFYEQYF
cdr3_nt: TGCAGTGCTATGGGGTACTCCTTCTACGAGCAGTACTTC

clone_size: NA
j_call: TRBJ2-2
d_call: NA
v_call: TRBV11-2
cdr3_aa: CASSLEYRSTGELFF
cdr3_nt: TGTGCCAGCAGCTTAGAATACAGGTCCACCGGGGAGCTGTTTTTT

clone_size: NA
j_call: TRBJ1-4
d_call: NA
v_call: TRBV12-3/TRBV12-4
cdr3_aa: CASRKGVETNEKLFF
cdr3_nt: TGTGCCAGCAGAAAAGGGGTGGAAACTAATGAAAAACTGTTTTTT

clone_size: few
j_call: TRBJ2-2
d_call: NA
v_call: TRBV10-3
cdr3_aa: CAIWSGIGELFF
cdr3_nt: TGTGCCATCTGGTCTGGAATTGGGGAGCTGTTTTTT

clone_size: few
j_call: TRBJ2-3
d_call: TRBD2
v_call: TRBV5-6
cdr3_aa: CASSLRTSGEDTQYF
cdr3_nt: TGTGCCAGCAGCTTACGGACTAGCGGAGAAGATACGCAGTATTTT

clone_size: many
j_call: TRBJ2-1
d_call: NA
v_call: TRBV7-9
cdr3_aa: CASSPLGNEQFF
cdr3_nt: TGTGCCAGCAGCCCTTTGGGTAATGAGCAGTTCTTC

clone_size: few
j_call: TRBJ2-4
d_call: TRBD1
v_call: TRBV3-1
cdr3_aa: CASSQGGTGAKNIQYF
cdr3_nt: TGTGCCAGCAGCCAAGGTGGGACAGGAGCCAAAAACATTCAGTACTTC

clone_size: few
j_call: TRBJ2-2
d_call: NA
v_call: TRBV20-1
cdr3_aa: CSARRGGADGELFF
cdr3_nt: TGCAGTGCTAGAAGGGGGGGCGCCGACGGGGAGCTGTTTTTT

clone_size: NA
j_call: TRBJ2-7
d_call: NA
v_call: TRBV5-1
cdr3_aa: CASSLAAGANGYEQYF
cdr3_nt: TGCGCCAGCAGCTTGGCCGCGGGGGCGAATGGGTACGAGCAGTACTTC

clone_size: NA
j_call: TRBJ1-4
d_call: NA
v_call: TRBV27
cdr3_aa: CASSPRQFNEKLFF
cdr3_nt: TGTGCCAGCAGTCCCCGGCAGTTTAATGAAAAACTGTTTTTT